Shown below are 12 T cell receptor beta chains from a single sample sequenced in a study of T cell responses to AZD1222 COVID-19 vaccine. Sequencing was performed with immunoSEQ multiplex PCR; in TCRdb, only in-frame clones are kept and a portion is missing. This table has roughly 140,000 clones, around 94% appearing once. The sequenced sample was peripheral blood, obtained on day 0 of AZD1222 vaccination. All receptors derive from an adult in good health.

V usage is TRBV2 and J usage is TRBJ2-2, with D possibly being TRBD1 or TRBD2 (5 bases each). The germline V gene encodes CDR1 SNHLY and CDR2 FYNNEI. V lost 8 bases and J lost 1, with 11 bases in between. The CDR3 is 14 amino acids. In DNA form, the CDR3 reads TGTGCCAGCTTGGGGGACCGGAACACCGGGGAGCTGTTTTTT. It codes for CASLGDRNTGELFF.

This chain joins TRBV7-2 and TRBJ1-3; D gene uncertain. This CDR3 region has 16 residues. CDR1 and CDR2 from the germline V gene are SGHTA and FQGNSA. V dropped 4 bases and J dropped 0 bases, with 13 bases sitting between them. CDR3 amino acids: CASSSYQIRSGNTIYF. The CDR3 region has the DNA TGTGCCAGCAGCTCCTACCAGATACGCTCTGGAAACACCATATATTTT.

The J gene is TRBJ1-6, the V gene TRBV4-3; D gene uncertain. Germline CDR1 LGHNA, CDR2 YSLEER. The CDR3 is made up of 13 amino acids. V lost 3 bases and J 7 bases, leaving 7 bases between the germline ends. CDR3 protein: CASSQSGNSPLHF. In DNA form, the CDR3 reads TGCGCCAGCAGCCAGTCGGGGAATTCACCCCTCCACTTT.

The chain recombines TRBV18 with TRBJ1-5, with 7 bases aligning to TRBD1. This CDR3 is built from 17 residues. CDR1 and CDR2 from the germline V gene are KGHSH and LQKENI. V lost 4 bases, J lost 7 bases, and 16 bases stayed unmatched. The CDR3 here is CASSLTFSQGRKQPQHF. The CDR3 DNA follows: TGTGCCAGCTCACTCACCTTCTCACAGGGGCGGAAACAGCCCCAGCATTTT. Based on the CDR3 plus reference TRBV18 and TRBJ1-5, the full variable domain is NAGVMQNPRHLVRRRGQEARLRCSPMKGHSHVYWYRQLPEEGLKFMVYLQKENIIDESGMPKERFSAEFPKEGPSILRIQQVVRGDSAAYFCASSLTFSQGRKQPQHFGDGTRLSIL.

This chain uses TRBV3-1 (or the pseudogene TRBV3-2) with TRBJ2-1, with D unclear. Germline V gene sequence: CDR1 LGHDT, CDR2 YNNKEL (reference sequence). This CDR3 is built from 11 residues. V lost 1 base to trimming and J lost 10 bases, with 5 bases between them. CDR3 sequence (DNA): TGTGCCAGCAGCCAAGTTAGAGAGCAGTTCTTC. It encodes CASSQVREQFF.

V is TRBV10-1 and J is TRBJ2-1; tentatively, D is TRBD2 (6 bases). CDR1 and CDR2 from the germline V gene are WNHNN and SYGVQD (reference sequence). V lost 3 bases to trimming and J lost 8 bases, with 20 bases between them. The length of the CDR3 is 16 residues. The CDR3: CASSDWDSPEQDEQFF. Written as DNA, the CDR3 is TGCGCCAGCAGTGATTGGGACTCCCCAGAACAGGATGAGCAGTTCTTC.

This clone appeared once. The chain links TRBV5-4 to TRBJ2-2; tentative D call: TRBD2 (6 bases). Germline CDR1 SGHNT, CDR2 YYREEE (reference sequence). Trimming took 4 bases from V and 3 from J, leaving 16 bases between them. The CDR3 runs 16 residues. Here the CDR3 DNA reads TGTGCCAGCAGCCGCGGGGCGCGGGGAGACACCGGGGAGCTGTTTTTT. Translated, it gives CASSRGARGDTGELFF.

The gene calls are TRBV3-1 (or the pseudogene TRBV3-2) and TRBJ2-1; D is possibly TRBD2 (5 bases). This CDR3 is 17 amino acids long. With 1 base removed from V and 4 bases from J, the gap between germline ends came to 17 bases. In germline, CDR1 is LGHDT, CDR2 YNNKEL (reference sequence). CDR3 region: CASSQGYPDSTYNEQFF. CDR3 in DNA: TGTGCCAGCAGCCAAGGCTATCCGGACTCAACTTACAATGAGCAGTTCTTC.

The gene calls are TRBV24-1 and TRBJ2-3; possibly TRBD1 or TRBD2 for D (5 bases each). V was shortened by 0 bases and J by 4 bases, with 22 bases between the two germline ends. This CDR3 is 19 amino acids long. Per the germline V gene, CDR1 is KGHDR and CDR2 is SFDVKD. The CDR3 spells CATSDLRSTGTRAADTQYF. CDR3 in DNA: TGTGCCACCAGTGATTTGCGGTCTACAGGTACGAGGGCCGCAGATACGCAGTATTTT.

This rearrangement joins TRBV4-1 to TRBJ2-7, with 11 bases aligning to TRBD2. CDR1 is MGHRA and CDR2 is YSYEKL in the germline V gene. Unmatched junction bases numbered 0, after V lost 1 base and J lost 1 base. CDR3 length: 15 amino acids. The CDR3 bases are TGCGCCAGCAGCCAAGGACTAGCGGGATCCTACGAGCAGTACGTC. Residues: CASSQGLAGSYEQYV.

The chain joins TRBV7-9 to TRBJ1-3, with 9 bases matching TRBD1. This CDR3 is built from 17 residues. The J segment lost 0 bases and the V segment lost 5 bases, leaving 8 bases of the junction unmatched. Germline loops: CDR1 SEHNR, CDR2 FQNEAQ (reference sequence). CDR3 sequence (DNA): TGTGCCAGCAGCCCGGGACAGGGAATTCGCTCTGGAAACACCATATATTTT. Translating gives CASSPGQGIRSGNTIYF. The variable domain in full, with the rest retrieved from reference TRBV7-9 and TRBJ1-3, is DTGVSQNPRHKITKRGQNVTFRCDPISEHNRLYWYRQTLGQGPEFLTYFQNEAQLEKSRLLSDRFSAERPKGSFSTLEIQRTEQGDSAMYLCASSPGQGIRSGNTIYFGEGSWLTVV.

The V call is TRBV10-3, the J call TRBJ2-2; unclear D gene. Trimming left V 6 bases short and J 0 bases short, with 14 bases between. The germline gives CDR1 ENHRY, CDR2 SYGVKD. CDR3 length: 16 amino acids. The CDR3 spells CAISEIQFANTGELFF. The CDR3 DNA reads TGTGCCATCAGCGAAATACAGTTCGCGAACACCGGGGAGCTGTTTTTT.